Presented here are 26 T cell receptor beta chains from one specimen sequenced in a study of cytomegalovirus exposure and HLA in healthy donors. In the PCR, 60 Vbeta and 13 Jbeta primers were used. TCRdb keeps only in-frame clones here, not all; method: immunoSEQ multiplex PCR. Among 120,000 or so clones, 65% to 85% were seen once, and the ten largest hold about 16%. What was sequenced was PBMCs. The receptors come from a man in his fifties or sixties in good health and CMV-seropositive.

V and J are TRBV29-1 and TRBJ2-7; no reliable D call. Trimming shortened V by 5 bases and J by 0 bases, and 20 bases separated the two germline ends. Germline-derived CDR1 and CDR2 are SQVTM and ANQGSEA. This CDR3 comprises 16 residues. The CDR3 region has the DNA TGCAGCGTTTCCCGCCTTACGCGGAAAAACTCCTACGAGCAGTACTTC. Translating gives CSVSRLTRKNSYEQYF.

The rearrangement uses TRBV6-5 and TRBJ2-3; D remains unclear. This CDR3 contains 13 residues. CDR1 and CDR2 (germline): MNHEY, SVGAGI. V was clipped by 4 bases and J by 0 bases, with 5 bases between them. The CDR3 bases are TGTGCCAGCAGTTTATCTAGCACAGATACGCAGTATTTT. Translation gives CASSLSSTDTQYF.

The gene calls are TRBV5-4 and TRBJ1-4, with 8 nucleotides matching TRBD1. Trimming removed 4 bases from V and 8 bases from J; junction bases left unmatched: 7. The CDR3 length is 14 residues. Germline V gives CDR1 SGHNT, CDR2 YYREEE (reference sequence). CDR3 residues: CASSKQGEVEKLFF. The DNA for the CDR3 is TGTGCCAGCAGCAAACAGGGGGAAGTCGAAAAACTGTTTTTT.

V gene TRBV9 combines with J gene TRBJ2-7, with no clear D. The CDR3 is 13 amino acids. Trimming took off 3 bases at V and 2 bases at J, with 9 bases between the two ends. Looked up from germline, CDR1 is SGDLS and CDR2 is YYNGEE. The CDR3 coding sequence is TGTGCCAGCAGCGCCGACGGAGCCTACGAGCAGTACTTC. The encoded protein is CASSADGAYEQYF.

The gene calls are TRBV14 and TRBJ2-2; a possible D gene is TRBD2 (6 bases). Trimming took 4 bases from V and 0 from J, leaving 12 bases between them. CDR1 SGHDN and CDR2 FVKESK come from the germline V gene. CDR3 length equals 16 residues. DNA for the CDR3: TGTGCCAGCAGCCCGATTACGGGGGCGAACACCGGGGAGCTGTTTTTT. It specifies CASSPITGANTGELFF.

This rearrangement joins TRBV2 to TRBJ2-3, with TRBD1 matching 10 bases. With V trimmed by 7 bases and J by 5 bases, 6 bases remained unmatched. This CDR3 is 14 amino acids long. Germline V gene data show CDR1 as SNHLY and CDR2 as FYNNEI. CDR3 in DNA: TGTGCCAGCAACCCCGGGACAGGGGAAGATACGCAGTATTTT. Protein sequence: CASNPGTGEDTQYF.

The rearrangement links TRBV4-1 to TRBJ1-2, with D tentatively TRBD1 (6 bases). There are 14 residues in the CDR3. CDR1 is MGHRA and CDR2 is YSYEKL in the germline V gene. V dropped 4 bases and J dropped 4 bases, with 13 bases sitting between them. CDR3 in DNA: TGCGCCAGCAGCCGCCCGGGACAATCCTATGGCTACACCTTC. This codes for CASSRPGQSYGYTF.

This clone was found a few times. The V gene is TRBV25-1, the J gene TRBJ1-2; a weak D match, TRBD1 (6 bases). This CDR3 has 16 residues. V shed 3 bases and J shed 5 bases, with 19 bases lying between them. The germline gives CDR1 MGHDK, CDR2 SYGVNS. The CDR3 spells CASSDPGVQGIYGYTF. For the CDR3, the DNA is TGTGCCAGCAGTGACCCTGGGGTGCAGGGGATATATGGCTACACCTTC.

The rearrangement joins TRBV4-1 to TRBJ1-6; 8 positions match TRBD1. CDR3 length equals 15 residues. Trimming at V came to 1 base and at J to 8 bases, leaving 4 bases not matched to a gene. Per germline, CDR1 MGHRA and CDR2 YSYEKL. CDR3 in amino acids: CASSQGSGGYSPLHF. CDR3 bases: TGCGCCAGCAGCCAAGGGTCAGGGGGCTATTCACCCCTCCACTTT.

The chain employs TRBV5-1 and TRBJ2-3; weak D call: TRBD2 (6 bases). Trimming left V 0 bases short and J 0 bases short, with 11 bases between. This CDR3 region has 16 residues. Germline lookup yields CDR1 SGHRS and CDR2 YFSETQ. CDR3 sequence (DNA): TGCGCCAGCAGCTTGGGGCTAGCGCCTAGCACAGATACGCAGTATTTT. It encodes CASSLGLAPSTDTQYF.

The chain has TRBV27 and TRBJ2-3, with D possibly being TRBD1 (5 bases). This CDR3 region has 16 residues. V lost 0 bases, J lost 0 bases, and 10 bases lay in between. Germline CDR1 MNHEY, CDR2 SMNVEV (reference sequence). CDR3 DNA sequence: TGTGCCAGCAGTTTATCTCCAGGGTTTAGCACAGATACGCAGTATTTT. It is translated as CASSLSPGFSTDTQYF.

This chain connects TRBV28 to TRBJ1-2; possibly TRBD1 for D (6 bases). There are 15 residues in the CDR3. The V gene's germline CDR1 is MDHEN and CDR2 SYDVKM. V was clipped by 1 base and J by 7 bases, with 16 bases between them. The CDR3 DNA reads TGTGCCAGCAGTTTATCAGGCGAGGGGGATGGTGGCTACACCTTC. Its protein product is CASSLSGEGDGGYTF.

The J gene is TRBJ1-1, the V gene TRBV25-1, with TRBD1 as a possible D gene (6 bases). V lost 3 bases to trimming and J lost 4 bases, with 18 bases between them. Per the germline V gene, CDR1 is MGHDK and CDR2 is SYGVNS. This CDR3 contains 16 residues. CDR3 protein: CASSDPGHQGFTEAFF. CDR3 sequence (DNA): TGTGCCAGCAGTGACCCGGGACACCAAGGATTCACTGAAGCTTTCTTT.

Here the CDR3 DNA reads TGTGCCAGCAGCGTTCACAGGGGGCAAGAGACCCAGTACTTC. Amino acid sequence: CASSVHRGQETQYF. The chain joins TRBV9 to TRBJ2-5; 8 bases are a match to TRBD1. Germline values: CDR1 SGDLS, CDR2 YYNGEE. The junction had 2 bases not matched to a gene; V was cut back by 2 bases and J by 2 bases. The CDR3 is 14 amino acids.

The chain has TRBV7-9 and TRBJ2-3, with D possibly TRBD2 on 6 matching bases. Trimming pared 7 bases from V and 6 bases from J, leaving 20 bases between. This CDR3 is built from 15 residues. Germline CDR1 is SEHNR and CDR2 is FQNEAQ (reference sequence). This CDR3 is CASIPVVGGSDTQYF. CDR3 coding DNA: TGTGCCAGCATCCCCGTCGTCGGGGGTTCGGATACGCAGTATTTT.

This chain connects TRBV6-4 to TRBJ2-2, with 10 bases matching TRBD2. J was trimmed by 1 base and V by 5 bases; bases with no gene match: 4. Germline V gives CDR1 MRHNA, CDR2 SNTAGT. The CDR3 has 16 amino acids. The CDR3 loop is CASSLAGGLNTGELFF. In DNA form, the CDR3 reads TGTGCCAGCAGTTTAGCGGGGGGACTGAACACCGGGGAGCTGTTTTTT.

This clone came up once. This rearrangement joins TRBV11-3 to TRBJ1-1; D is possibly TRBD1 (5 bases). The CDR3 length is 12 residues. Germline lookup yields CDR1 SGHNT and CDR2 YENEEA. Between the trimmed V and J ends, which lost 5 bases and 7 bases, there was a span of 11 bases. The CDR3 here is CASSKGVNEAFF. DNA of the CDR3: TGTGCCAGCAGCAAAGGGGTGAATGAAGCTTTCTTT.

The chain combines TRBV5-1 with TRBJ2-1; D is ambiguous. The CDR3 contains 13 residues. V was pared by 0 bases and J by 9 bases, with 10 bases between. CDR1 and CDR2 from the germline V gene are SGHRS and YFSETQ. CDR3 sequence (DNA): TGCGCCAGCAGCTTGGTCGTCCCCCCTGAGCAGTTCTTC. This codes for CASSLVVPPEQFF.

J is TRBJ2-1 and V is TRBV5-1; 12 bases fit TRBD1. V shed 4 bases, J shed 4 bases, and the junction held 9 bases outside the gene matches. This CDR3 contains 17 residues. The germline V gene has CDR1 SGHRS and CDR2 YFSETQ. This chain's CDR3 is CASSGQTGQGAYNEQFF. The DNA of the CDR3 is TGCGCCAGCAGCGGACAAACGGGACAGGGGGCTTACAATGAGCAGTTCTTC.

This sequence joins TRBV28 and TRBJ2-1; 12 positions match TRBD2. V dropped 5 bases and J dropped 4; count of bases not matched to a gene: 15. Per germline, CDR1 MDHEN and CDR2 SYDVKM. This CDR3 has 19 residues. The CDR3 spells CASSPRVGASGRGYNEQFF. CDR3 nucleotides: TGTGCCAGCAGTCCAAGGGTGGGGGCTAGCGGGAGGGGATACAATGAGCAGTTCTTC.

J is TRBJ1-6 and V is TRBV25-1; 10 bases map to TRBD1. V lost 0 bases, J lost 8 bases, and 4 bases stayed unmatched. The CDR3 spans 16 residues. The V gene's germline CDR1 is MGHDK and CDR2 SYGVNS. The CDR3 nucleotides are TGTGCCAGCAGTGAATATCGTGGGACAGGGGATTCACCCCTCCACTTT. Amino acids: CASSEYRGTGDSPLHF.

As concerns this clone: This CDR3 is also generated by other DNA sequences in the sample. CDR3 sequence: CASSESSTGGNQPQHF. The CDR3 DNA follows: TGTGCCAGCAGTGAATCCTCGACAGGGGGCAATCAGCCCCAGCATTTT. The chain is built from TRBV25-1 and TRBJ1-5; 8 bases align to TRBD1. CDR3 length: 16 amino acids. Trimming removed 1 base from V and 2 bases from J; junction bases left unmatched: 4. CDR1 and CDR2 (germline): MGHDK, SYGVNS. Combining the CDR3 with reference TRBV25-1 and TRBJ1-5 gives the whole variable domain EADIYQTPRYLVIGTGKKITLECSQTMGHDKMYWYQQDPGMELHLIHYSYGVNSTEKGDLSSESTVSRIRTEHFPLTLESARPSHTSQYLCASSESSTGGNQPQHFGDGTRLSIL.

The CDR3 reads CASSVPGQFKQYF. The CDR3 DNA sequence: TGTGCCAGCAGCGTCCCGGGACAGTTCAAGCAGTACTTC. This rearrangement joins TRBV9 to TRBJ2-7, with 7 bases identical to TRBD1. Trimming removed 2 bases from V and 8 bases from J; junction bases left unmatched: 7. CDR1 SGDLS and CDR2 YYNGEE come from the germline V gene. This CDR3 is built from 13 residues.

This CDR3 is CASREQQGIMNTEAFF. The DNA of the CDR3 is TGCGCCAGCAGAGAACAACAGGGGATCATGAACACTGAAGCTTTCTTT. The J gene is TRBJ1-1, the V gene TRBV5-1; 7 bases map to TRBD1. This CDR3 is 16 amino acids long. The V gene end was trimmed by 5 bases and the J gene end by 0 bases; junction bases not matched to a gene: 10. The germline gives CDR1 SGHRS, CDR2 YFSETQ. The full variable domain, in which reference TRBV5-1 and TRBJ1-1 provide the parts outside the CDR3, is KAGVTQTPRYLIKTRGQQVTLSCSPISGHRSVSWYQQTPGQGLQFLFEYFSETQRNKGNFPGRFSGRQFSNSRSEMNVSTLELGDSALYLCASREQQGIMNTEAFFGQGTRLTVV.

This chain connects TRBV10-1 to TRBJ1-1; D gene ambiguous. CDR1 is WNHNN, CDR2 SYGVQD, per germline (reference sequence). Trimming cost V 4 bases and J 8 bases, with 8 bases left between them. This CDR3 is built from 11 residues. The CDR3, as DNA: TGCGCCAGCAGTGTCGGTTCGGAAGCTTTCTTT. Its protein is CASSVGSEAFF.

The CDR3 region is CASSPLVRRSNTGELFF. DNA of the CDR3: TGTGCCAGCAGTCCTCTGGTGCGGAGGTCGAACACCGGGGAGCTGTTTTTT. The chain joins TRBV28 to TRBJ2-2, with D perhaps TRBD2 (5 bases). This CDR3 comprises 17 residues. V was cut by 5 bases and J by 0 bases, with 16 bases left in between. The germline V gene has CDR1 MDHEN and CDR2 SYDVKM.